The 15 T cell receptor beta chains presented below share a single source sample, sequenced in a study of glioma-infiltrating T cells. Using RNA template, CDR3s of TCR alpha and beta were amplified with iRepertoire arm-PCR. TCRdb re-called the multiplex PCR reads with MiXCR, one entry per CDR3 protein. The repertoire holds about 4,900 distinct CDR3 sequences, 31% seen once, with about 7% in the top ten. Sequencing input: glioma tissue, nonneoplastic brain tissue, or PBMCs (not recorded which). The source of these receptors is a human donor with low-grade glioma or glioblastoma, undergoing nonglioma brain surgery, or in good health (not recorded which).

In this sample, this clonotype is medium-sized. The chain couples TRBV7-9 to TRBJ2-1; 8 bases are shared with TRBD2. In germline, CDR1 is SEHNR, CDR2 FQNEAQ (reference sequence). J was trimmed by 5 bases and V by 5 bases; bases with no gene match: 5. The length of the CDR3 is 14 residues. CDR3 sequence: CASSGLASHNEQFF. CDR3 coding DNA: TGTGCCAGCAGCGGACTAGCTTCCCACAATGAGCAGTTCTTC. Based on the CDR3 plus reference TRBV7-9 and TRBJ2-1, the full variable domain is DTGVSQNPRHKITKRGQNVTFRCDPISEHNRLYWYRQTLGQGPEFLTYFQNEAQLEKSRLLSDRFSAERPKGSFSTLEIQRTEQGDSAMYLCASSGLASHNEQFFGPGTRLTVL.

To note about this clonotype: A junction end diverges from the germline sequence, so it may reflect a read error. CDR3 amino acids: CASSSLTGDNEQHF. The CDR3 DNA follows: TGTGCAAGCAGTTCCCTAACAGGGGATAACGAGCAGCACTTC. This chain connects TRBV28 to TRBJ2-7; 7 bases fit TRBD1. Germline V gene data show CDR1 as MDHEN and CDR2 as SYDVKM. This CDR3 comprises 14 residues.

As to this clonotype: A junction end diverges from the germline sequence, so it may reflect a read error. The CDR3 nucleotides are TGCGCCAGCAGACAAGAGGAAGGCAAGGGCATAGATACGCAGTATTTT. It yields the protein CASRQEEGKGIDTQYF. V usage is TRBV4-1 and J usage is TRBJ2-3; D not certain. The CDR3 totals 16 residues. CDR1 is MGHRA, CDR2 YSYEKL, per germline.

This clonotype is medium-sized (0.01 to 0.1%) in the sample. J is TRBJ2-7 and V is TRBV2, with 8 bases lining up with TRBD1. The trim removed 3 bases at V and 5 bases at J, leaving 3 bases unmatched. This CDR3 is 13 amino acids long. Germline V gene data show CDR1 as SNHLY and CDR2 as FYNNEI. The CDR3, as DNA: TGTGCCAGCAGTGAGACAGGGGAGGACGAGCAGTACTTC. Its translation: CASSETGEDEQYF.

This clonotype qualifies as medium-sized. The chain is built from TRBV28 and TRBJ2-1; D perhaps matches TRBD1 (5 bases). The germline V gene encodes CDR1 MDHEN and CDR2 SYDVKM. V was cut by 1 base and J by 9 bases, with 28 bases left in between. The length of the CDR3 is 19 residues. CDR3 amino acids: CASSLSPALGSMVDSEQFF. The CDR3 DNA reads as TGTGCCAGCAGTTTATCCCCAGCTCTGGGCTCAATGGTAGACAGTGAGCAGTTCTTC. The complete variable domain, with remaining parts taken from reference TRBV28 and TRBJ2-1, reads DVKVTQSSRYLVKRTGEKVFLECVQDMDHENMFWYRQDPGLGLRLIYFSYDVKMKEKGDIPEGYSVSREKKERFSLILESASTNQTSMYLCASSLSPALGSMVDSEQFFGPGTRLTVL.

The sample holds many counts of this clonotype. The rearrangement uses TRBV9 and TRBJ1-2; TRBD1 agrees at 9 bases. The CDR3 extends over 14 amino acids. Trimming at V came to 4 bases and at J to 8 bases, leaving 9 bases not matched to a gene. Germline V CDR1 and CDR2: SGDLS, YYNGEE. The CDR3 protein is CASSPIGTGIGYTF. For the CDR3, the DNA is TGTGCCAGCAGCCCAATAGGGACAGGGATCGGCTACACCTTC.

This clonotype is medium-sized within its sample. The chain is built from TRBV6-1 and TRBJ2-7; 12 bases agree with TRBD1. Germline V gene data show CDR1 as MNHNS and CDR2 as SASEGT. The J segment lost 7 bases and the V segment lost 6 bases, leaving 7 bases of the junction unmatched. The CDR3 totals 14 residues. CDR3 residues: CASSSGTGGREQYV. In DNA, the CDR3 is TGTGCCAGCAGCTCCGGGACAGGGGGCAGGGAGCAGTACGTC.

The CDR3 DNA sequence: TGTGCCAGCAGTCACTCCGGACTAGGGTATTACAATGAGCAGTTCTTC. It is translated as CASSHSGLGYYNEQFF. J is TRBJ2-1 and V is TRBV2, with TRBD2 matching over 7 bases. V was pared by 5 bases and J by 4 bases, with 11 bases of the junction left unmatched. The germline V gene encodes CDR1 SNHLY and CDR2 FYNNEI. The CDR3 has 16 residues.

This clonotype counts as medium-sized. The chain joins TRBV7-9 to TRBJ1-5; possibly TRBD1 for D (5 bases). V lost 1 base and J 8 bases, leaving 9 bases between the germline ends. This CDR3 contains 13 residues. Germline V gives CDR1 SEHNR, CDR2 FQNEAQ (reference sequence). The CDR3 region has the DNA TGTGCCAGCAGCTTAGGAGACAGCAAGCCCCAGCATTTT. Translated, it gives CASSLGDSKPQHF.

By share, this clonotype counts as medium-sized. The genes are TRBV20-1 and TRBJ2-7; D unclear. From germline, CDR1 is DFQATT and CDR2 SNEGSKA (reference sequence). This CDR3 has 12 amino acids. Trimming pared 1 base from V and 3 bases from J, leaving 7 bases between. CDR3 protein: CSARALRYEQYF. The CDR3 region has the DNA TGCAGTGCTAGAGCCCTTCGCTACGAGCAGTACTTC.

This clonotype is labeled as medium-sized. The V and J genes are TRBV28 and TRBJ2-3, with a tentative D call TRBD1 (5 bases). Germline CDR1 and CDR2: MDHEN and SYDVKM. Trimming pared 10 bases from V and 3 bases from J, leaving 14 bases between. The CDR3 contains 13 residues. The CDR3 nucleotides are TGTGCCACCTTTGGGGCCCTAACAGATACGCAGTATTTT. Amino acids: CATFGALTDTQYF.

By share, this clonotype counts as medium-sized. This chain uses TRBV10-3 with TRBJ1-5; D is unresolved. The CDR3 is 13 amino acids. V lost 4 bases and J 7 bases, leaving 11 bases between the germline ends. Per germline, CDR1 ENHRY and CDR2 SYGVKD. DNA of the CDR3: TGTGCCATCAGTGTCGGGTTAGGGCAGCCCCAGCATTTT. Encoded protein: CAISVGLGQPQHF.

There are many counts of this clonotype. The rearrangement uses TRBV4-2 and TRBJ2-1; tentatively, D is TRBD2 (5 bases). The CDR3 runs 12 residues. Germline-derived CDR1 and CDR2 are LGHNA and YNFKEQ. Trimming cost V 9 bases and J 4 bases, with 10 bases left between them. Here the CDR3 reads CASTGEYNEQFF. The DNA of the CDR3 is TGTGCCAGTACCGGGGAGTACAATGAGCAGTTCTTC.

The V and J genes are TRBV28 and TRBJ2-3, with D possibly matching TRBD2 (5 bases). Germline CDR1 MDHEN, CDR2 SYDVKM. The CDR3 runs to 15 residues. With 2 bases removed from V and 2 bases from J, the gap between germline ends came to 11 bases. The CDR3 protein is CASSLMRAHTDTQYF. The CDR3 DNA reads TGTGCCAGCAGTTTAATGAGGGCCCACACAGATACGCAGTATTTT.

To note about this clonotype: Germline is not matched at one junction end, which may reflect a read error. The CDR3 DNA is TGTGCCAGCAGTGAATATCTTGGGGGGCCACCCGGGGAGGTGTTTTTT. This codes for CASSEYLGGPPGEVFF. The rearrangement uses TRBV6-5 and TRBJ2-2; perhaps D is TRBD1 or TRBD2 (6 bases each). CDR1 is MNHEY and CDR2 is SVGAGI in the germline V gene. The length of the CDR3 is 16 residues.